This T cell receptor (beta chain) came from a study of blood T cell repertoires in COVID-19. Sequencing used immunoSEQ multiplex PCR; TCRdb keeps in-frame clones, though not all of them. Seen here are some 350,000 clones, roughly nine tenths observed once, and the top ten hold around 1%. Trimming stripped 0 bases from V and 2 bases from J, with 5 bases between. Germline assignment: CDR1 KGHSH and CDR2 LQKENI. The CDR3 is made up of 15 amino acids. The chain uses TRBV18 and TRBJ1-6; no reliable D call. The clonotype was recovered from a man aged 18 to 29 who had recovered from COVID-19. Sequencing input: PBMCs or T cells enriched from blood (not recorded which). The DNA for the CDR3 is TGTGCCAGCTCACCACCGCAGACCTATAATTCACCCCTCCACTTT. It codes for CASSPPQTYNSPLHF. The variable domain in full, with the rest retrieved from reference TRBV18 and TRBJ1-6, is NAGVMQNPRHLVRRRGQEARLRCSPMKGHSHVYWYRQLPEEGLKFMVYLQKENIIDESGMPKERFSAEFPKEGPSILRIQQVVRGDSAAYFCASSPPQTYNSPLHFGNGTRLTVT.